These T cell receptor beta chains were read from a single sample in a study of blood T cell repertoires in COVID-19. Method: immunoSEQ multiplex PCR; TCRdb's copy keeps in-frame clones and lacks some. The table includes over 300,000 clones, about 82% detected once. The sequencing input was peripheral blood. These receptors were obtained from a woman aged 45-59 years with acute or convalescent COVID-19. Both conserved end residues are part of each CDR3. Each record gives: J gene, V gene, CDR3 protein.

TRBJ2-7 TRBV28 CASTLGAGGPYYEQYF
TRBJ1-1 TRBV9 CASSVGAGGMNTEAFF
TRBJ2-3 TRBV7-9 CASSLLKIGQGTDTQYF
TRBJ2-7 TRBV4-1 CASSQAIVSRGGFNEQYF
TRBJ2-2 TRBV6-4 CASSELAVTNTGELFF
TRBJ1-5 TRBV28 CASSLTVQPQHF
TRBJ2-2 TRBV28 CASSMRFTGELFF
TRBJ1-2 TRBV29-1 CSVVKGANYGYTF
TRBJ2-1 TRBV5-6 CASSLAIRQGANNEQFF
TRBJ1-2 TRBV28 CASSLEGLDYGYTF
TRBJ2-3 TRBV14 CASSRRSTSGRTSTDTQYF
TRBJ2-1 TRBV11-2 CASHAGGVYYNEQFF
TRBJ1-2 TRBV6-5 CADSPDRGPHGYTF
TRBJ2-3 TRBV7-7 CASSLNYPTDTQYF
TRBJ2-7 TRBV6-2/TRBV6-3 CASSYVTKDEQYF
TRBJ2-2 TRBV5-1 CASSREQGAVTGELFF
TRBJ1-2 TRBV7-9 CASSTTPGQGTRVGYTF
TRBJ2-1 TRBV7-2 CASSLARPEQFF
TRBJ1-4 TRBV27 CASRSRGALNEKLFF
TRBJ2-7 TRBV6-5 CASRDRGINEQYF
TRBJ1-5 TRBV28 CASSLSRPSNQPQHF
TRBJ2-2 TRBV28 CASSQTAGYTGELFF
TRBJ2-1 TRBV5-1 CASSREQGYYNEQFF
TRBJ1-1 TRBV6-1 CASSGGGAGFANTEAFF
TRBJ2-2 TRBV19 CASKPPTGGLNTGELFF
TRBJ2-1 TRBV7-3 CASSFQAGWGNEQFF
TRBJ2-2 TRBV7-3 CASSPPGQGVSGELFF
TRBJ2-6 TRBV2 CASIGTGWAGANVLTF
TRBJ1-5 TRBV5-3 CARSLDGGNQPQHF
TRBJ1-5 TRBV7-9 CASSLGTDNQPQHF
TRBJ2-1 TRBV4-2 CASSQEASGSWEQFF